This record covers a single TCR beta chain. These data belong to a study of blood T cell repertoires in COVID-19. Across the study: Sample material is recorded as cDNA or gDNA derived from T cells, B-cell-depleted T cells, or PBMCs.

Germline-derived CDR1 and CDR2 are SGHTS and YDEGEE. Deletions cut 4 bases from V and 0 bases from J, with 10 bases between. The CDR3 covers 14 residues. Authors' analysis steps: Scientists estimated how many nucleated cells there were by amplifying reference gene primers. Using immunoSEQ multiplex PCR, the repertoire was profiled, and TCRdb retains in-frame clones only, with some absent. V and J calls plus clone size are reproduced from that table; the DNA served to infer D and trimming. The data hold 70,000 or so clones, with 79% observed a single time. The receptor was derived from a man in his 60s with acute or convalescent COVID-19. The chain links TRBV5-8 to TRBJ2-5; D uncertain. The sample was peripheral blood. The CDR3 protein is CASSQATYQETQYF. The CDR3 coding sequence is TGTGCCAGCAGCCAGGCGACGTACCAAGAGACCCAGTACTTC.